These 2 T cell receptor beta chains originate from one sample sequenced in a study of shared clonotypes between healthy human individuals. This table comes from immunoSEQ multiplex PCR, and its TCRdb copy is limited to in-frame clones, with some not included. This table has approximately 530,000 clones, 90% to 97% appearing once. The specimen was naive CD4+ T cells sorted from blood. Documented subset: CD45RA+ positively selected. The receptors here all came from a woman in her thirties in good health.

The gene calls are TRBV21-1 and TRBJ2-7. TRBV21-1 is labeled a pseudogene. The CDR3 is 17 amino acids. The CDR3 DNA reads TGTGCCAGCAGCAATAACGGGGGCGGCAGGAATGGGAACGAGCAGTACTTC. It specifies CASSNNGGGRNGNEQYF.

The rearrangement joins TRBV6-5 to TRBJ1-1; no definite D call. This CDR3 has 15 residues. Germline V gene data show CDR1 as MNHEY and CDR2 as SVGAGI. Deletions cut 0 bases from V and 1 base from J, with 9 bases between. Written as DNA, the CDR3 is TGTGCCAGCAGTTACTCGTTCGGAGCGAACACTGAAGCTTTCTTT. It encodes CASSYSFGANTEAFF.